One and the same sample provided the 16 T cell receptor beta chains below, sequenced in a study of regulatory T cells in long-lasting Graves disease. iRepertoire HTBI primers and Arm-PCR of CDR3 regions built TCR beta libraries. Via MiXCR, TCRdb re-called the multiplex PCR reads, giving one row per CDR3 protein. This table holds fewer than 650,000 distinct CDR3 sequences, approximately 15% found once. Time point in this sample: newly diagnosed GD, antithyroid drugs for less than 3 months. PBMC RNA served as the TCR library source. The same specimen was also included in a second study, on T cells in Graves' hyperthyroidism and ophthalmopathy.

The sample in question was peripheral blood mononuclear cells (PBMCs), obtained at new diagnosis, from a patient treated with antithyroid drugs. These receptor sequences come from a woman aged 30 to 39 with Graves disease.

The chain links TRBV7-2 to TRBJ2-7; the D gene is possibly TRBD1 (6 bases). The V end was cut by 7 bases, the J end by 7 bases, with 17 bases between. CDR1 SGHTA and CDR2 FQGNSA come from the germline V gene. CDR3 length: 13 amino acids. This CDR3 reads CASKGQGVDEQYF. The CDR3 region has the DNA TGTGCCAGCAAGGGACAAGGGGTCGATGAGCAGTACTTC.

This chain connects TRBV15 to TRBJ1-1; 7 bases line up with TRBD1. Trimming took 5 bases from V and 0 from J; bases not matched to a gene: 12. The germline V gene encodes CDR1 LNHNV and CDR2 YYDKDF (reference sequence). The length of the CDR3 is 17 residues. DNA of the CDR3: TGTGCCACCAGCGAGGGGGCGTCAGTGCGGGTGAACACTGAAGCTTTCTTT. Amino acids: CATSEGASVRVNTEAFF.

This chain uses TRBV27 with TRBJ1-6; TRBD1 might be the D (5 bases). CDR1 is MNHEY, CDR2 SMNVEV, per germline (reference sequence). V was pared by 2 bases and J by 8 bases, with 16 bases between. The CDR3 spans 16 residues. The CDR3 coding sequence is TGTGCCAGCAGTTTAGGGGGAGGCAAGGTTCATTCACCCCTCCACTTT. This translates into CASSLGGGKVHSPLHF.

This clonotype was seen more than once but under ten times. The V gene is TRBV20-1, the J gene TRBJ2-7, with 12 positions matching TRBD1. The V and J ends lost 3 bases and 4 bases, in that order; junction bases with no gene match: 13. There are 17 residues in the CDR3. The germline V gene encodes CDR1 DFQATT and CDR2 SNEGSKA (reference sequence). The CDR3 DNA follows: TGCAGTGCTAGTAACCGGGGGGACAGGGGGCTTAGTTACGAGCAGTACTTC. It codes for CSASNRGDRGLSYEQYF.

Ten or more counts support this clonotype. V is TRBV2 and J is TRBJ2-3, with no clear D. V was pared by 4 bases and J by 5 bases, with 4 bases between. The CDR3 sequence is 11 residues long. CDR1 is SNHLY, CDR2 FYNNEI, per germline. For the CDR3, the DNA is TGTGCCAGCAGTGCTGGAGATACGCAGTATTTT. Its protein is CASSAGDTQYF.

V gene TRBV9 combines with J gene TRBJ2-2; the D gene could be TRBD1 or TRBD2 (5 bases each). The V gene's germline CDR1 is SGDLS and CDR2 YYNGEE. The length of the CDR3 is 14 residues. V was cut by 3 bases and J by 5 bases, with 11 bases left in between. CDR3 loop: CASSGRDPTGELFF. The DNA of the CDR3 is TGTGCCAGCAGCGGAAGGGACCCGACCGGGGAGCTGTTTTTT.

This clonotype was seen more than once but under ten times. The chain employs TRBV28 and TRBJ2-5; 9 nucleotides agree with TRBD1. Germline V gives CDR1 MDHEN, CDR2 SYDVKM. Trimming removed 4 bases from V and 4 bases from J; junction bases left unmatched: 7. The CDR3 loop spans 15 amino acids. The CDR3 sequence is CASSSPGTGRETQYF. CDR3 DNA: TGTGCCAGCAGTTCCCCCGGGACAGGGCGAGAGACCCAGTACTTC.

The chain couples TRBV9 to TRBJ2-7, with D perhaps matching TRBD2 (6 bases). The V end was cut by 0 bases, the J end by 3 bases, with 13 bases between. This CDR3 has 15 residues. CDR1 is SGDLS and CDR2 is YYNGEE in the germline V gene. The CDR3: CASSVGGTILYEQYF. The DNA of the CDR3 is TGTGCCAGCAGCGTAGGCGGGACGATCCTCTACGAGCAGTACTTC.

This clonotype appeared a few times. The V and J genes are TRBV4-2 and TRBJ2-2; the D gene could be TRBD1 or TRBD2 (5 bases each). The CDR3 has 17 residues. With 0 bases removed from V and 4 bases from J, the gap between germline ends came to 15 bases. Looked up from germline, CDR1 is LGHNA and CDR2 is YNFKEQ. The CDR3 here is CASSQDSVAGSTGELFF. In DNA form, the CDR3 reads TGTGCCAGCAGCCAAGATTCTGTGGCAGGGAGCACCGGGGAGCTGTTTTTT.

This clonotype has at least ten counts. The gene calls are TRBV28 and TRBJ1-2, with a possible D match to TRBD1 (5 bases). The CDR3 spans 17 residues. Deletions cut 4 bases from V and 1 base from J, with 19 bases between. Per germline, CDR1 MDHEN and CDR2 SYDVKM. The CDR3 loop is CASSSALPTAHNYGYTF. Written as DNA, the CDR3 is TGTGCCAGCAGTTCGGCTCTCCCGACAGCCCATAACTATGGCTACACCTTC.

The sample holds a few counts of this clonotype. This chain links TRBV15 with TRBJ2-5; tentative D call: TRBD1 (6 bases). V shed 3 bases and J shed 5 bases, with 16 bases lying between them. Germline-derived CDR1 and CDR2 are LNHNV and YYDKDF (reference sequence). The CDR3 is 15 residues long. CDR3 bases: TGTGCCACCAGCAGCAGGGGAGTGTCACGGGAGACCCAGTACTTC. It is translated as CATSSRGVSRETQYF.

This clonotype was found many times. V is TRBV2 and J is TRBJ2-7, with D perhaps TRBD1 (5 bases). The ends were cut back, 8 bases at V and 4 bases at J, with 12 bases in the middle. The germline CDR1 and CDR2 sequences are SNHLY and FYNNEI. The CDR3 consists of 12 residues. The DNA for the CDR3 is TGTGCCAGCGTATCAGGGCCATACGAGCAGTACTTC. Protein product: CASVSGPYEQYF.

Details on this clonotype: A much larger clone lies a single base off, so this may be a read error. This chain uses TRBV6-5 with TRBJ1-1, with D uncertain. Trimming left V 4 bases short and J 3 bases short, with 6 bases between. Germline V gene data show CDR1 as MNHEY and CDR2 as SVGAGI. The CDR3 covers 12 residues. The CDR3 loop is CASSSEHTEAFF. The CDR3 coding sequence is TGTGCCAGCAGTTCCGAACACACTGAAGCTTTCTTT.

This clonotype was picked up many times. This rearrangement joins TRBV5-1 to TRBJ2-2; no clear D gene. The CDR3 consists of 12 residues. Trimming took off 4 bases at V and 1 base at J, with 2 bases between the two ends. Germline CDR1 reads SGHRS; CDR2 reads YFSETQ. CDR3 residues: CASSENTGELFF. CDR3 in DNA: TGCGCCAGCAGCGAGAACACCGGGGAGCTGTTTTTT.

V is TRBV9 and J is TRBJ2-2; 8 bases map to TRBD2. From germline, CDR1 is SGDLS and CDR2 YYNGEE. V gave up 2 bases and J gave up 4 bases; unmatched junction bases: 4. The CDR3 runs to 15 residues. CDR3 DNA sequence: TGTGCCAGCAGCGTTTCCAGCGGGGGCACCGGGGAGCTGTTTTTT. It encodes CASSVSSGGTGELFF.

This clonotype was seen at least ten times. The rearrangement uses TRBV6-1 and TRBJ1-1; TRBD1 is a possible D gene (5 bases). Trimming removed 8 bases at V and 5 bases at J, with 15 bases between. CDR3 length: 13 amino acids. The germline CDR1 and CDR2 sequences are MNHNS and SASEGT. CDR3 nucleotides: TGTGCCAGCGGGGCTCCTCCGGGGACTGAAGCTTTCTTT. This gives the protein CASGAPPGTEAFF.